Following are 14 T cell receptor beta chains from one sample sequenced in a study of control samples from healthy donors and cancer patients. Profiled with immunoSEQ multiplex PCR; TCRdb holds only in-frame clones, not every one. The sample includes 82,000 or so clones, 85% to 95% of them seen just once. The sample was blood. These receptors came from a woman between 18 and 29 years old in good health.

The rearrangement uses TRBV5-1 and TRBJ1-4; a possible D gene is TRBD1 (5 bases). This CDR3 is 14 amino acids long. Germline assignment: CDR1 SGHRS and CDR2 YFSETQ. V lost 4 bases and J 2 bases, leaving 9 bases between the germline ends. The CDR3 sequence: CASSPRGTNEKLFF. In DNA form, the CDR3 reads TGCGCCAGCAGCCCCCGGGGGACTAATGAAAAACTGTTTTTT.

This rearrangement joins TRBV4-1 to TRBJ2-5; TRBD2 matches at 8 bases. V lost 4 bases and J lost 1; bases outside the gene matches: 5. This CDR3 contains 15 residues. CDR1 is MGHRA, CDR2 YSYEKL, per germline. CDR3 region: CASSLQTSGQETQYF. CDR3 coding DNA: TGCGCCAGCAGCCTCCAAACTAGCGGCCAAGAGACCCAGTACTTC.

The V and J genes are TRBV20-1 and TRBJ2-3; D possibly uses TRBD1 or TRBD2 (6 bases each). Trimming left V 3 bases short and J 6 bases short, with 16 bases between. Germline V gene sequence: CDR1 DFQATT, CDR2 SNEGSKA (reference sequence). CDR3 length: 14 residues. CDR3 nucleotides: TGCAGTGCTAGTTTCGGGGGCTCGGTGGATACGCAGTATTTT. This encodes CSASFGGSVDTQYF.

The genes are TRBV6-5 and TRBJ1-2; the D gene is possibly TRBD1 (5 bases). This CDR3 region has 13 residues. V was cut by 8 bases and J by 4 bases, with 14 bases left in between. CDR1 is MNHEY, CDR2 SVGAGI, per germline. The CDR3 DNA sequence: TGTGCCAGCTCCCGGGACGGGTTCTATGGCTACACCTTC. It encodes CASSRDGFYGYTF.

The chain couples TRBV3-1 (or the pseudogene TRBV3-2) to TRBJ2-3; D possibly corresponds to TRBD2 (6 bases). CDR1 and CDR2 (germline): LGHDT, YNNKEL (reference sequence). V shed 3 bases and J shed 4 bases, with 14 bases lying between them. There are 15 residues in the CDR3. CDR3 sequence: CASSQWRDGADTQYF. Here the CDR3 DNA reads TGTGCCAGCAGCCAGTGGCGGGACGGGGCAGATACGCAGTATTTT.

With regard to this clone: An end of the junction differs from the germline gene, which may be a read error. The V call is TRBV2, the J call TRBJ2-1; possible D gene TRBD1, 6 bases. This CDR3 spans 15 amino acids. The germline CDR1 and CDR2 sequences are SNHLY and FYNNEI. CDR3 sequence: CASREDRGGYNEQFF. In nucleotides, the CDR3 is TGTGCCAGCAGAGAAGACCGAGGGGGCTACAATGAGCAGTTCTTC. Filled out from reference TRBV2 and TRBJ2-1, the complete variable domain reads EPEVTQTPSHQVTQMGQEVILRCVPISNHLYFYWYRQILGQKVEFLVSFYNNEISEKSEIFDDQFSVERPDGSNFTLKIRSTKLEDSAMYFCASREDRGGYNEQFFGPGTRLTVL.

The chain recombines TRBV27 with TRBJ1-6; D is unclear. The CDR3 covers 17 residues. Germline CDR1 is MNHEY and CDR2 is SMNVEV (reference sequence). V was clipped by 1 base and J by 0 bases, with 10 bases between them. Here the CDR3 DNA reads TGTGCCAGCAGTTTATTTAATTCCGGCTCCTATAATTCACCCCTCCACTTT. Translated, it gives CASSLFNSGSYNSPLHF.

The genes are TRBV5-8 and TRBJ2-1, with D unresolved. Trimming removed 1 base at V and 2 bases at J, with 10 bases between. CDR3 size: 15 residues. Germline values: CDR1 SGHTS, CDR2 YDEGEE. CDR3 amino acids: CASSLRRSAYNEQFF. In DNA form, the CDR3 reads TGTGCCAGCAGCTTGAGGCGGTCCGCCTACAATGAGCAGTTCTTC.

This chain uses TRBV18 with TRBJ2-6; D gene ambiguous. Looked up from germline, CDR1 is KGHSH and CDR2 is LQKENI. The CDR3 is 15 amino acids. The V and J ends lost 6 bases and 0 bases respectively, with 9 bases between them. CDR3 sequence (DNA): TGTGCCAGCTCCCCAAGTCCCTCTGGGGCCAACGTCCTGACTTTC. Translated, it gives CASSPSPSGANVLTF.

This chain connects TRBV24-1 to TRBJ2-1, with D perhaps being TRBD1 or TRBD2 (6 bases each). The CDR3 consists of 13 residues. Trimming took off 7 bases at V and 7 bases at J, with 13 bases between the two ends. Per germline, CDR1 KGHDR and CDR2 SFDVKD. CDR3 nucleotides: TGTGCCACCAGGGAGGGGGGTTCGAATGAGCAGTTCTTC. Its translation: CATREGGSNEQFF.

This chain joins TRBV5-4 and TRBJ1-2; D unclear. Germline V lookup: CDR1 SGHNT, CDR2 YYREEE (reference sequence). The CDR3 has 15 residues. Trimming took 5 bases from V and 2 from J, leaving 16 bases between them. CDR3 bases: TGTGCCAGCAGACCTGGAAATGTGGGAAACTATGGCTACACCTTC. Protein product: CASRPGNVGNYGYTF.

The chain couples TRBV11-1 to TRBJ1-1; D is ambiguous. The CDR3 contains 14 residues. Trimming left V 3 bases short and J 4 bases short, with 12 bases between. Germline CDR1 and CDR2: SGHAT and FQDESV (reference sequence). Written as DNA, the CDR3 is TGTGCCAGCAGCTTGGTCGGGAAAGGCACTGAAGCTTTCTTT. This codes for CASSLVGKGTEAFF.

This chain links TRBV28 with TRBJ2-7; no clear D. The CDR3 runs 17 residues. V lost 5 bases, J lost 0 bases, and 20 bases lay in between. Looked up from germline, CDR1 is MDHEN and CDR2 is SYDVKM. Here the CDR3 DNA reads TGTGCCAGCAGTGCCGAAGCGCTGACACGGAGCTCCTACGAGCAGTACTTC. As protein: CASSAEALTRSSYEQYF.

This chain connects TRBV28 to TRBJ2-1; TRBD2 aligns across 9 bases. Germline assignment: CDR1 MDHEN and CDR2 SYDVKM. V dropped 10 bases and J dropped 7; count of bases not matched to a gene: 11. The CDR3 spans 14 residues. Written as DNA, the CDR3 is TGTGCCACCCGATCAGCGGGAGGTAATAATGAGCAGTTCTTC. This encodes CATRSAGGNNEQFF. Looking up the rest from reference TRBV28 and TRBJ2-1 gives the full variable domain: DVKVTQSSRYLVKRTGEKVFLECVQDMDHENMFWYRQDPGLGLRLIYFSYDVKMKEKGDIPEGYSVSREKKERFSLILESASTNQTSMYLCATRSAGGNNEQFFGPGTRLTVL.